This section outlines one T cell receptor (beta chain) sequence together with its context. Its antigen remains unidentified. The data were taken from a study of human CD8 memory T cell subsets. Study-level findings and limits: Stem-like memory and precursor exhausted T cells, unlike effector memory cells, were similarly highly diverse.

Libraries of TCR beta chains were produced by 5' RACE (UMI-labeled). In the original processing: Functional CDR3 beta clonotype counts ranged from roughly 2,800 to 20,000 in each TCR beta library. After re-calling the 5' RACE reads, TCRdb lists one entry per CDR3 protein, DNA absent. The V and J calls were determined by TCRdb, not by the authors. The sample table includes fewer than 9,500 distinct CDR3 sequences. Enriched by negative magnetic separation, total CD8+ T cells were obtained. In each subset, RNA was taken from duplicate vials, each of about 150,000 sorted CD8+ T cells. Per germline, CDR1 LGHNA and CDR2 YSLEER. The CDR3 has 13 amino acids.

The sequence was collected from a human donor in good health. The sequencing sample was made of CD8+ T cells from PBMCs. V is TRBV4-3 and J is TRBJ2-1; the D call from TCRdb, TRBD1, cannot be confirmed without DNA. This CDR3 is CASSQGRGSEQFF.